One and the same sample provided the 5 T cell receptor beta chains below, sequenced in a study of blood T cell repertoires in COVID-19. Measured with immunoSEQ multiplex PCR; TCRdb has only the in-frame clones, and not every one. The table includes roughly 390,000 clones, approximately 81% detected once. The sample comprised peripheral blood. The source is a woman under 30 with acute or convalescent COVID-19.

The chain has TRBV28 and TRBJ2-1, with 8 bases fitting TRBD1. This CDR3 is built from 14 residues. The V gene's germline CDR1 is MDHEN and CDR2 SYDVKM. J was trimmed by 1 base and V by 8 bases; bases with no gene match: 4. The CDR3 loop reads CASYRQGSYNEQFF. Written as DNA, the CDR3 is TGTGCCAGCTATAGACAGGGGTCCTACAATGAGCAGTTCTTC.

The rearrangement links TRBV21-1 to TRBJ2-6; the tabulated D call, TRBD1, remains unverified against the DNA. TRBV21-1 is an annotated pseudogene. This CDR3 contains 15 residues. The CDR3 here is CASSSRVAGANVLTF. CDR3 coding DNA: TGTGCCAGCAGCAGCAGGGTGGCTGGGGCCAACGTCCTGACTTTC.

The CDR3 reads CASSLVTEETQYF. The CDR3 bases are TGTGCCAGCAGTTTAGTTACAGAAGAGACCCAGTACTTC. The rearrangement joins TRBV12-3 or TRBV12-4 to TRBJ2-5, with D hard to call. The CDR3 has 13 amino acids. Between the trimmed V and J ends, which lost 1 base and 3 bases, there was a span of 6 bases.

This clone was seen once. The chain joins TRBV6-4 to TRBJ2-2, with 8 bases aligning to TRBD2. Germline CDR1 is MRHNA and CDR2 is SNTAGT. The CDR3 sequence is 15 residues long. Losses at the gene ends were 5 bases for V and 3 bases for J; bases not matched to a gene: 5. The CDR3 nucleotides read TGTGCCAGCAGTCCCCGGGGGGGGGACACCGGGGAGCTGTTTTTT. It is translated as CASSPRGGDTGELFF.

V and J are TRBV5-4 and TRBJ1-2, with D tentatively TRBD1 (5 bases). The CDR3 spans 15 residues. From germline, CDR1 is SGHNT and CDR2 YYREEE (reference sequence). Deletions cut 4 bases from V and 8 bases from J, with 21 bases between. The CDR3 spells CASSPPVGGARGYTF. CDR3 DNA: TGTGCCAGCAGCCCCCCGGTGGGAGGGGCAAGGGGCTACACCTTC. Full variable domain (remainder filled in from reference TRBV5-4 and TRBJ1-2): ETGVTQSPTHLIKTRGQQVTLRCSSQSGHNTVSWYQQALGQGPQFIFQYYREEENGRGNFPPRFSGLQFPNYSSELNVNALELDDSALYLCASSPPVGGARGYTFGSGTRLTVV.